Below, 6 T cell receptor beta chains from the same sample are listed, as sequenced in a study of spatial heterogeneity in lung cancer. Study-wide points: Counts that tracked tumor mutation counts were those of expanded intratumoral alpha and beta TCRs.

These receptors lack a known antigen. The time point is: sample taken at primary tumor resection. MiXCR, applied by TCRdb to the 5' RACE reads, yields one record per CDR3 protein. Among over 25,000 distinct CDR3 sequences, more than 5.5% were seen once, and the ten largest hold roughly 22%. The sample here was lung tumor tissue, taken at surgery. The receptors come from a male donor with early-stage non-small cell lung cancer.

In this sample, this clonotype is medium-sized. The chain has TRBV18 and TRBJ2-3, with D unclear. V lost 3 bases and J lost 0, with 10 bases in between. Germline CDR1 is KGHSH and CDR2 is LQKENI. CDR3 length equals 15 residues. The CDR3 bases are TGTGCCAGCTCACCCCGCCAAGCAAGCACAGATACGCAGTATTTT. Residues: CASSPRQASTDTQYF. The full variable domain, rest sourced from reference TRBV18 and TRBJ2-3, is NAGVMQNPRHLVRRRGQEARLRCSPMKGHSHVYWYRQLPEEGLKFMVYLQKENIIDESGMPKERFSAEFPKEGPSILRIQQVVRGDSAAYFCASSPRQASTDTQYFGPGTRLTVL.

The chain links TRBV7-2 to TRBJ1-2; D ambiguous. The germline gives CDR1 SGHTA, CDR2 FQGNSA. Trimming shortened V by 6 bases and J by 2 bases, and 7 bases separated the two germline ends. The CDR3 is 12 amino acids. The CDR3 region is CASSYRNYGYTF. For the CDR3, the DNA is TGTGCCAGCAGTTACAGAAACTATGGCTACACCTTC.

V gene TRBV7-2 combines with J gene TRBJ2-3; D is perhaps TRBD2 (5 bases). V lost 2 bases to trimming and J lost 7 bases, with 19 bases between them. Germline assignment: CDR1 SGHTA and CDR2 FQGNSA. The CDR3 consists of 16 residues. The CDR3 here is CASSLLDSTSQNTQYF. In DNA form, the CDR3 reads TGTGCCAGCAGCTTATTGGACTCGACTTCGCAGAATACGCAGTATTTT.

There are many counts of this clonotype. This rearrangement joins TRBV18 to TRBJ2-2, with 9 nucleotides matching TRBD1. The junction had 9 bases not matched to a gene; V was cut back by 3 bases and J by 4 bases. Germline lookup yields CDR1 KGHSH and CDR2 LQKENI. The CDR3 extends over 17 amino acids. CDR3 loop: CASSPLGQGRGTGELFF. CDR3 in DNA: TGTGCCAGCTCACCGCTTGGACAGGGGCGAGGCACCGGGGAGCTGTTTTTT. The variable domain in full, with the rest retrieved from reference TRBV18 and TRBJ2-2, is NAGVMQNPRHLVRRRGQEARLRCSPMKGHSHVYWYRQLPEEGLKFMVYLQKENIIDESGMPKERFSAEFPKEGPSILRIQQVVRGDSAAYFCASSPLGQGRGTGELFFGEGSRLTVL.

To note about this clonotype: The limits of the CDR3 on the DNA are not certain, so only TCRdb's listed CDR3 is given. Here the CDR3 reads CASSPAGTPNKASRSIF. V usage is TRBV6-5 and J usage is TRBJ2-3; TRBD2 reflects the table's D call only, with no check against the DNA. Per the germline V gene, CDR1 is MNHEY and CDR2 is SVGAGI. A total of 17 residues make up the CDR3, ends included.

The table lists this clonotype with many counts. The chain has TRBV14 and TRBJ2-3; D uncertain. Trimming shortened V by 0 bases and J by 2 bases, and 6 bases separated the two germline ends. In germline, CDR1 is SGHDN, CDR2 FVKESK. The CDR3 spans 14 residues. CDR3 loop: CASSQDENTDTQYF. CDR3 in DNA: TGTGCCAGCAGCCAAGACGAGAACACAGATACGCAGTATTTT.